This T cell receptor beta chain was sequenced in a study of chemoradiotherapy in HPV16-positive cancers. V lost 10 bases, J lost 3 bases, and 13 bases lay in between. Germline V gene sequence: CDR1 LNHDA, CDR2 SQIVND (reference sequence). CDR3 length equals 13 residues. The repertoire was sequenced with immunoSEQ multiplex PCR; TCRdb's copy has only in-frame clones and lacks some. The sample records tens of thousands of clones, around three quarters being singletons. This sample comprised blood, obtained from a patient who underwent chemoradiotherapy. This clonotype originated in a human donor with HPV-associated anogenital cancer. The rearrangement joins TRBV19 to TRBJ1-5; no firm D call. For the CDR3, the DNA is TGTGCCATCCAGCTTGGGCCCAATCAGCCCCAGCATTTT. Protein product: CAIQLGPNQPQHF.